This T cell receptor beta chain was identified in a study of T cells in Graves' hyperthyroidism and ophthalmopathy. Those with hyperthyroidism were 18 to 65 years old, newly diagnosed, and ill for under 2 months. For the diagnoses, clinical symptoms, serum thyroxine and TRAb, thyroid ultrasound and orbital computed tomography were used. The authors took PBMCs from over 8.5 ml fresh peripheral blood. General observations from the study: Among clonotypes expanded in thyroid above 0.001, most were also found in blood.

A note on this clonotype: The antigen is unknown.

The germline gives CDR1 SGHRS, CDR2 YFSETQ. V lost 3 bases and J 3 bases, leaving 16 bases between the germline ends. CDR3 length: 15 residues. TCR beta CDR3 sequences were amplified from RNA transcripts. RT-PCR in the first round (using the HTBI primer set) targeted the TCR CDR3. MiXCR, run by TCRdb on the multiplex PCR reads, gives a single entry per CDR3 protein. The repertoire holds about 840,000 distinct CDR3 sequences, 38% seen once, with 8% to 9% in the top ten. The source material was blood. This clonotype was sampled from a man aged 18-30 years with Graves' hyperthyroidism. The rearrangement joins TRBV5-1 to TRBJ2-7; tentatively, D is TRBD1 (6 bases). CDR3 bases: TGCGCCAGCAGCTCATCCGGGACACTAAGCTACGAGCAGTACTTC. Its translation: CASSSSGTLSYEQYF.